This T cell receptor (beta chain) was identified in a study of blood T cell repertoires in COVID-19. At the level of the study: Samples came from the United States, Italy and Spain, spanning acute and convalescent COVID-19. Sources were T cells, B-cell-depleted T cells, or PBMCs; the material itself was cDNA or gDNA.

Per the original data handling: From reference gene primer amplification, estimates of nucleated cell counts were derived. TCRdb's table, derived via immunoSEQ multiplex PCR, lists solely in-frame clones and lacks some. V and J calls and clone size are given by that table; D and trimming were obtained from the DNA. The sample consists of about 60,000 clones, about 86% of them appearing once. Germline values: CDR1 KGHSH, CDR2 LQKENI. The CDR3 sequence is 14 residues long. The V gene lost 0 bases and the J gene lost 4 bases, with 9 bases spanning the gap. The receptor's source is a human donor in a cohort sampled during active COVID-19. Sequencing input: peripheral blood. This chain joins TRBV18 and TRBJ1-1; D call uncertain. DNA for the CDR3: TGTGCCAGCTCACCACCAGGCGCAGGCACTGAAGCTTTCTTT. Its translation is CASSPPGAGTEAFF. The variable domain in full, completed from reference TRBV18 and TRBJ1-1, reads NAGVMQNPRHLVRRRGQEARLRCSPMKGHSHVYWYRQLPEEGLKFMVYLQKENIIDESGMPKERFSAEFPKEGPSILRIQQVVRGDSAAYFCASSPPGAGTEAFFGQGTRLTVV.